This T cell receptor beta chain comes out of a study of blood T cell repertoires in COVID-19. Whole-study context: Samples representing acute and convalescent COVID-19 were sourced from the United States, Italy and Spain. PBMCs, B-cell-depleted T cells, or T cells provided the cDNA or gDNA that made up the material.

Germline V gives CDR1 MNHEY, CDR2 SMNVEV (reference sequence). This CDR3 contains 18 residues. Unmatched junction bases numbered 16, after V lost 6 bases and J lost 10 bases. Cohort allocation depended upon clinical history that participants reported. Recovered status in Cohort 3 required two negative PCRs, clearance, or symptom resolution. The data were produced by immunoSEQ multiplex PCR, yet TCRdb's version contains in-frame clones alone and is incomplete. The sample lists 150,000 to 250,000 clones, approximately 90% occurring once. The V and J genes are TRBV27 and TRBJ1-6, with TRBD1 matching 12 bases. Material: PBMCs or T cells enriched from blood (not recorded which). This receptor was obtained from a woman in her 30s who had recovered from COVID-19. CDR3 sequence: CASRMTFGTGGSGSPLHF. The CDR3 bases are TGTGCCAGCAGAATGACCTTCGGGACAGGGGGCTCTGGGTCACCCCTCCACTTT.